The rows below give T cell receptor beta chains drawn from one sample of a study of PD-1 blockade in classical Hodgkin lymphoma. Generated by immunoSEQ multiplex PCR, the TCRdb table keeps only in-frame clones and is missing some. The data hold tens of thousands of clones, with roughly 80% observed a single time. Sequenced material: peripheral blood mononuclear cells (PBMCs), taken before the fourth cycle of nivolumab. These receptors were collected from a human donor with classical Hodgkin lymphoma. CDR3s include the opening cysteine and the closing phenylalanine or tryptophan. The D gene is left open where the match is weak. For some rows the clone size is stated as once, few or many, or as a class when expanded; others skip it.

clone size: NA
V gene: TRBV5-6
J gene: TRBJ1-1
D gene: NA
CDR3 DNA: TGTGCCAGCAGCTCCGGGGAGGCCCTGGGCACTGAAGCTTTCTTT
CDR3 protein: CASSSGEALGTEAFF

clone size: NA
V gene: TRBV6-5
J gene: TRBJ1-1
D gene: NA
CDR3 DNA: TGTGCCAGCAGTTTGAACAGGGTCCCCACTGAAGCTTTCTTT
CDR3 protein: CASSLNRVPTEAFF

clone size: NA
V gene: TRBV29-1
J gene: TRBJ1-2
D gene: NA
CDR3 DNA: TGCAGCGTTGAGGACCAGGACTATGGCTACACCTTC
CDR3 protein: CSVEDQDYGYTF

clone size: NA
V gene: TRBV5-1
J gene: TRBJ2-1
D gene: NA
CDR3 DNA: TGCGCCAGCAGCGTCCAGCTCCCCTACAATGAGCAGTTCTTC
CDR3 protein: CASSVQLPYNEQFF

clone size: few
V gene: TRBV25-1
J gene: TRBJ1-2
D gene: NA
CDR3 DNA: TGTGCCAGCAGTGAATATGGCCAGGGCGCTGGCTACACCTTC
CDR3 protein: CASSEYGQGAGYTF

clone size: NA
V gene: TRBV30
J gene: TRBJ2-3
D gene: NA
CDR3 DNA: TGTGCCTGGACAGGGGAAGCAAACACAGATACGCAGTATTTT
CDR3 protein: CAWTGEANTDTQYF

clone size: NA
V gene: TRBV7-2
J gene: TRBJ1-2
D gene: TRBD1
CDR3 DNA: TGTGCCAGCAGCGAGACCGGGACAGGGGGTATCTATGGCTACACCTTC
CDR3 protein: CASSETGTGGIYGYTF

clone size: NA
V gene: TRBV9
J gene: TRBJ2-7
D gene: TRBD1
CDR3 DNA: TGTGCCAGCCAACAGGGGAGATACTACGAGCAGTACTTC
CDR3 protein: CASQQGRYYEQYF

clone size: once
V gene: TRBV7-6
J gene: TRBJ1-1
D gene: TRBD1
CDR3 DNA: TGTGCCAGCAGCTTCACAGGGGCCTCTGAAGCTTTCTTT
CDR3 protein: CASSFTGASEAFF

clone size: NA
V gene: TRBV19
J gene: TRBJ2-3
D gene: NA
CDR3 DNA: TGTGCCAGTAGTGCCCCCCATGTCGGGGGCACAGATACGCAGTATTTT
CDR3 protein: CASSAPHVGGTDTQYF

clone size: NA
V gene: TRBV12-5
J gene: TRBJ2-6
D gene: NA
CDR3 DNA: TGTGCTAGTGGTTTGGTAATAGGAGGTTCTGGGGCCAACGTCCTGACTTTC
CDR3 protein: CASGLVIGGSGANVLTF

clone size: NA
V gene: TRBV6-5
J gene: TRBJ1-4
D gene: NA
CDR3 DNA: TGTGCCAGTAGCGGGGGGCGAGAAGGAAAACTGTTTTTT
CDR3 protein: CASSGGREGKLFF

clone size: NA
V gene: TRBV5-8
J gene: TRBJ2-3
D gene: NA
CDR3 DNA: TGTGCCAGCAGCGATGGACGAAGCGCTAGCACAGATACGCAGTATTTT
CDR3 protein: CASSDGRSASTDTQYF

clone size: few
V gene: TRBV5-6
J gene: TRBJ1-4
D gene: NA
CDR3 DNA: TGTGCCAGCAGCTTGGCCCGAGAAAAAGCAAGGGAAAAACTGTTTTTT
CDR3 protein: CASSLAREKAREKLFF

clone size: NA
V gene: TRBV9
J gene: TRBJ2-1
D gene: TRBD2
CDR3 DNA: TGTGCCAGCAGCCCCGCGGGAGGTTCCTACAATGAGCAGTTCTTC
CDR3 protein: CASSPAGGSYNEQFF

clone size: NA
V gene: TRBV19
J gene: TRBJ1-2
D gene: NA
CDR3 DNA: TGTGCCAGTAGTATAGATGGGCAGGGACCCCTCTATGGCTACACCTTC
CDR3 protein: CASSIDGQGPLYGYTF

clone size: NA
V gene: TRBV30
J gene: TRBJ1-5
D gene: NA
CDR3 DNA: TGTGCCTGGAGTGTACGGTCGGGAAAAAATCAGCCCCAGCATTTT
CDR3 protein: CAWSVRSGKNQPQHF

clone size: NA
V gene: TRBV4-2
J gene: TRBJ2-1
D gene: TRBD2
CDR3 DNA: TGTGCCAGCAGCCATGAGACTAGCGGCCAAAATGAGCAGTTCTTC
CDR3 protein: CASSHETSGQNEQFF

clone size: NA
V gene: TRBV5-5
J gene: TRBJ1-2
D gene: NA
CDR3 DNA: TGTGCCAGCAGCTTGGAACAGGGTAGTGGCTACACCTTC
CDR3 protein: CASSLEQGSGYTF

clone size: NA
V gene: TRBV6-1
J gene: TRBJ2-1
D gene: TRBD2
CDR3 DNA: TGTGCCAGCAGTGAAGTTGGGGGGGACTCCTACAATGAGCAGTTCTTC
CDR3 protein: CASSEVGGDSYNEQFF

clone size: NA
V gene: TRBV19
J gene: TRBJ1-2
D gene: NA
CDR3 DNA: TGTGCCAGTAGTATAGATTATGGGAAAAACTATGGCTACACCTTC
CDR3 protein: CASSIDYGKNYGYTF

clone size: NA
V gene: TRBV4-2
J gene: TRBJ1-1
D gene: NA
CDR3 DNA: TGTGCCAGCAGCCCGAACCGTATTGAAGCTTTCTTT
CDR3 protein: CASSPNRIEAFF

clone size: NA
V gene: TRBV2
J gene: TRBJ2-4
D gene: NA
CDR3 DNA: TGTGCCAGCAGTACTTTAACTGGAGGGGTGGCCAAAAACATTCAGTACTTC
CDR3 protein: CASSTLTGGVAKNIQYF

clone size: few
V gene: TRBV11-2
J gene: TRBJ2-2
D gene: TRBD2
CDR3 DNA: TGTGCCAGCAGCTTCCCCGCTAGCGGGAGGCGTAACACCGGGGAGCTGTTTTTT
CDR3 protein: CASSFPASGRRNTGELFF

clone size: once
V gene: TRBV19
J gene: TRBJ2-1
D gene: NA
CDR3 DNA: TGTGCCAGTAGCCCAATGACTTCAAGCTCCTACAATGAGCAGTTCTTC
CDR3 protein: CASSPMTSSSYNEQFF

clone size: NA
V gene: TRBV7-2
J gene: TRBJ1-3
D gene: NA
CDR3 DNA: TGTGCCAGCAGGCTGGGGGGCTCCGGAAACACCATATATTTT
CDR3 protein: CASRLGGSGNTIYF

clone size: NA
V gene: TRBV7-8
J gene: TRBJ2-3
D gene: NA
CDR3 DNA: TGTGCCAGCAGCTTTATAGGAGGGCTCATCACAGATACGCAGTATTTT
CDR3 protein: CASSFIGGLITDTQYF

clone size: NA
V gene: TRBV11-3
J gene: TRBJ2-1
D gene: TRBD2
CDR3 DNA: TGTGCCAGCAGCTTACAAGTAGCGGGAGGGGCTGATGAGCAGTTCTTC
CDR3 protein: CASSLQVAGGADEQFF

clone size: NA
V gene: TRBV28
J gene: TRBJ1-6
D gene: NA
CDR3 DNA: TGTGCCAGCAGTTTATATGTCGGAGCGACCCTCCACTTT
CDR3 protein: CASSLYVGATLHF

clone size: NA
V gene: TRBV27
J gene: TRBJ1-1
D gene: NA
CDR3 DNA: TGTGCCAGCAGTTTAGTTTCCGGAACTGAAGCTTTCTTT
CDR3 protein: CASSLVSGTEAFF

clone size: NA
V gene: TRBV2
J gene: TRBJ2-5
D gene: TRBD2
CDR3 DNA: TGTGCCAGCGGGGCGGCGGGGGGCCAAGAGACCCAGTACTTC
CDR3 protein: CASGAAGGQETQYF

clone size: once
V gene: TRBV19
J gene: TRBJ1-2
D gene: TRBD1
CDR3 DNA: TGTGCCAGTAGTATTGTCGAGGGGGCGGCTGGAAACACCTTC
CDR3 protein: CASSIVEGAAGNTF

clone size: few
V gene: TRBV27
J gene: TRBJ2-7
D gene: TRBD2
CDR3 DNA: TGTGCCAGCTTCGGGGGAGGGTCCTACGAGCAGTACTTC
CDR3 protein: CASFGGGSYEQYF

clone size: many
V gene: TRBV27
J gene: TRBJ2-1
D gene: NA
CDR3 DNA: TGTGCCAGCAGTTTTGCGACAATGGGGAATGAGCAGTTCTTC
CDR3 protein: CASSFATMGNEQFF

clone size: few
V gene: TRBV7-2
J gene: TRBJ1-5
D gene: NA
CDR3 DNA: TGTGCCAGCAGCTTCCAGTCCGATAATCAGCCCCAGCATTTT
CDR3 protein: CASSFQSDNQPQHF

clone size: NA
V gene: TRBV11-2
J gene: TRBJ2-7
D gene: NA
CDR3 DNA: TGTGCCAGCAGCTTAACTGATTCCTACGAGCAGTACTTC
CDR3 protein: CASSLTDSYEQYF

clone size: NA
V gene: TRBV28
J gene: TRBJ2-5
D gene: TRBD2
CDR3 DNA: TGTGCCAGCAGCCCCCCGGGGAGGACTAGACGTTCGGAAGAGACCCAGTACTTC
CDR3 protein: CASSPPGRTRRSEETQYF

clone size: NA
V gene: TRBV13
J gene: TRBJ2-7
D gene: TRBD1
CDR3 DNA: TGTGCCAGCAGCTTAGACCGGGGACAGGGGCTCGAGCAGTACTTC
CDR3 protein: CASSLDRGQGLEQYF

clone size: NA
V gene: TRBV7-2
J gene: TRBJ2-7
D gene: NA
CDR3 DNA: TGTGCCAGCAGCTTGAGTCCCCGGACCTACGAGCAGTACTTC
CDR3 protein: CASSLSPRTYEQYF

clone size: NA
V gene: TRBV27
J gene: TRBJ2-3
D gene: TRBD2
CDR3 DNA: TGTGCCAGCAGTCTTAGCGGGATCGACACAGATACGCAGTATTTT
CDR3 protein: CASSLSGIDTDTQYF

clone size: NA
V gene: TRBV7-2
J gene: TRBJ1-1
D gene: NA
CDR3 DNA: TGTGCCAGCAGCTTAGGTAACAGGGTCAACACTGAAGCTTTCTTT
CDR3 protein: CASSLGNRVNTEAFF

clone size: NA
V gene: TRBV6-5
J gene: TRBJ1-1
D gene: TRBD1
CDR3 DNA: TGTGCCAGCAGCCGGGGACAGGTGAACACTGAAGCTTTCTTT
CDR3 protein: CASSRGQVNTEAFF

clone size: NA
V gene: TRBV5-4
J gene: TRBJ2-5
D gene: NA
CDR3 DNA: TGTGCCAGCAGCTTGAAATTTGCGGGACAGCAGGAGACCCAGTACTTC
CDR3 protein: CASSLKFAGQQETQYF

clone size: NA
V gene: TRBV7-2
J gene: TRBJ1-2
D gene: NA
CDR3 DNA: TGTGCCAGCAGCGAGCGGGGTCAGCTCTATGGCTACACCTTC
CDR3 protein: CASSERGQLYGYTF

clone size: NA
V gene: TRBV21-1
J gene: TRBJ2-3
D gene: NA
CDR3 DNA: TGTGCCAGCAGCAACAGGGGGGAGGATACGCAGTATTTT
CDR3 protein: CASSNRGEDTQYF